These 8 T cell receptor beta chains came from one sample sequenced in a study of cytomegalovirus exposure and HLA in healthy donors. Primers for the PCR totalled 60 Vbeta and 13 Jbeta. This table comes from immunoSEQ multiplex PCR, and its TCRdb copy is limited to in-frame clones, with some not included. The sample lists around 150,000 clones, around 80% occurring once. The sequencing input was PBMCs. The receptors were gathered from a woman between 40 and 55 years old in good health and CMV-seropositive.

This clone was found once. CDR3 DNA sequence: TGCGCCAGCAGCGATGAGACAGCCAACTTTTCACCCCTCCACTTT. Protein product: CASSDETANFSPLHF. J is TRBJ1-6 and V is TRBV5-1, with a possible D match to TRBD1 (5 bases). The CDR3 loop spans 15 amino acids. The V end lost 4 bases, the J end lost 9 bases, and 17 bases lay between the germline ends. From germline, CDR1 is SGHRS and CDR2 YFSETQ.

This chain links TRBV7-3 with TRBJ2-1; possibly TRBD1 for D (5 bases). The V end lost 6 bases, the J end lost 6 bases, and 12 bases lay between the germline ends. This CDR3 has 13 residues. The germline V gene encodes CDR1 SGHTA and CDR2 FQGTGA. CDR3 amino acids: CASSPQGSNEQFF. CDR3 nucleotides: TGTGCCAGCAGTCCCCAGGGTAGCAATGAGCAGTTCTTC.

This clone was counted a single time. J is TRBJ1-2 and V is TRBV27, with no clear D. This CDR3 has 15 residues. V dropped 0 bases and J dropped 8 bases, with 16 bases sitting between them. Germline lookup yields CDR1 MNHEY and CDR2 SMNVEV (reference sequence). The CDR3 sequence is CASSLSMAGLEGYTF. CDR3 coding DNA: TGTGCCAGCAGTTTATCGATGGCTGGTTTGGAGGGCTACACCTTC.

The V call is TRBV5-4, the J call TRBJ1-2; 9 bases agree with TRBD1. Germline CDR1 is SGHNT and CDR2 is YYREEE (reference sequence). V was clipped by 4 bases and J by 4 bases; unmatched bases: 14. The CDR3 has 17 residues. The CDR3 DNA follows: TGTGCCAGCAGCCTGGGACAGGGTAATAAGATGCCCTATGGCTACACCTTC. Its protein is CASSLGQGNKMPYGYTF.

This clone has a handful of counts. This sequence joins TRBV4-2 and TRBJ2-2; tentative D call: TRBD2 (6 bases). Trimming removed 4 bases at V and 5 bases at J, with 14 bases between. The CDR3 covers 15 residues. The germline V gene encodes CDR1 LGHNA and CDR2 YNFKEQ. This CDR3 reads CASSPKWGETGELFF. In nucleotides, the CDR3 is TGTGCCAGCAGCCCCAAATGGGGGGAGACCGGGGAGCTGTTTTTT.

There are a few counts of this clone. This CDR3 is CASRYAGTVDEQFF. The CDR3 DNA follows: TGCGCCAGTCGTTACGCCGGGACAGTAGATGAGCAGTTCTTC. V is TRBV4-1 and J is TRBJ2-1, with 7 bases aligning to TRBD1. CDR1 MGHRA and CDR2 YSYEKL come from the germline V gene. The CDR3 is 14 residues long. The J segment lost 8 bases and the V segment lost 9 bases, leaving 13 bases of the junction unmatched.

The rearrangement uses TRBV15 and TRBJ1-2; 11 bases are shared with TRBD1. The junction had 0 bases not matched to a gene; V was cut back by 1 base and J by 2 bases. CDR3 length: 15 amino acids. Germline CDR1 LNHNV, CDR2 YYDKDF (reference sequence). The CDR3 protein is CATSRGTGGNYGYTF. The CDR3 region has the DNA TGTGCCACCAGCAGAGGGACAGGGGGCAACTATGGCTACACCTTC.

This clone has a single count. The CDR3 coding sequence is TGTGCCAGCAGTTGGGACAGGGGGAAAGCCTATGGCTACACCTTC. Translated, it gives CASSWDRGKAYGYTF. The chain couples TRBV6-5 to TRBJ1-2; 11 nucleotides line up with TRBD1. Germline V gene lookup returns CDR1 MNHEY and CDR2 SVGAGI. The length of the CDR3 is 15 residues. Trimming removed 4 bases from V and 4 bases from J; junction bases left unmatched: 5.